Below, 16 T cell receptor beta chains from the same sample are listed, as sequenced in a study of T cells in Graves' hyperthyroidism and ophthalmopathy. RNA transcripts yielded amplified TCR beta CDR3 regions. The HTBI primer set was used in a first-round RT-PCR of the TCR CDR3. MiXCR was run by TCRdb on the multiplex PCR reads, yielding one entry per CDR3 protein. The table lists about 290,000 distinct CDR3 sequences, about an eighth of them singletons. The sequenced material came from blood. These receptor sequences come from a woman between 40 and 50 years old with Graves' hyperthyroidism.

This clonotype was observed many times. The V call is TRBV20-1, the J call TRBJ2-1, with D unresolved. The CDR3 spans 15 residues. Trimming took 1 base from V and 5 from J, leaving 15 bases between them. The germline V gene has CDR1 DFQATT and CDR2 SNEGSKA (reference sequence). The CDR3 DNA is TGCAGTGCTAGAGCACCTAACCACTTAAACAATGAGCAGTTCTTC. Its protein is CSARAPNHLNNEQFF.

This clonotype was found many times. This chain's CDR3 is CASSPKGAGGPEQYF. The DNA for the CDR3 is TGTGCCAGCAGTCCTAAGGGGGCGGGAGGGCCCGAGCAGTACTTC. The chain combines TRBV2 with TRBJ2-7; 9 bases are a match to TRBD2. With 5 bases clipped from V and 6 bases from J, the junction kept 11 bases outside the gene matches. Germline-derived CDR1 and CDR2 are SNHLY and FYNNEI. This CDR3 comprises 15 residues.

The chain carries TRBV5-1 and TRBJ2-2; D unresolved. Germline CDR1 and CDR2: SGHRS and YFSETQ. Trimming cost V 5 bases and J 3 bases, with 17 bases left between them. This CDR3 region has 16 residues. As DNA, the CDR3 is TGCGCCAGCAGGCCCGTCCGGACCGTCGACACCGGGGAGCTGTTTTTT. Amino acid sequence: CASRPVRTVDTGELFF. Filled out from reference TRBV5-1 and TRBJ2-2, the complete variable domain reads KAGVTQTPRYLIKTRGQQVTLSCSPISGHRSVSWYQQTPGQGLQFLFEYFSETQRNKGNFPGRFSGRQFSNSRSEMNVSTLELGDSALYLCASRPVRTVDTGELFFGEGSRLTVL.

This clonotype was recorded at least ten times. This chain uses TRBV2 with TRBJ2-5; 7 bases are shared with TRBD2. Germline CDR1 and CDR2: SNHLY and FYNNEI. The V and J ends lost 8 bases and 1 base, in that order; junction bases with no gene match: 4. The CDR3 covers 13 residues. The DNA for the CDR3 is TGTGCCAGCCAGGGAGGGCTCCAAGAGACCCAGTACTTC. The encoded protein is CASQGGLQETQYF.

This clonotype was observed many times. The rearrangement uses TRBV11-1 and TRBJ2-2; 8 bases fit TRBD2. The CDR3 length is 17 residues. V was pared by 1 base and J by 3 bases, with 7 bases of the junction left unmatched. CDR1 is SGHAT, CDR2 FQDESV, per germline (reference sequence). CDR3 DNA: TGTGCCAGCAGCTTAGTGGCACGACTAGCGCACACCGGGGAGCTGTTTTTT. Its translation: CASSLVARLAHTGELFF.

This clonotype was seen repeatedly, ten times or more. This chain joins TRBV6-2 or TRBV6-3 and TRBJ2-1; TRBD1 or TRBD2 may be the D gene (5 bases each). Per the germline V gene, CDR1 is MNHEY and CDR2 is SVGEGT. The CDR3 spans 18 residues. V was pared by 2 bases and J by 5 bases, with 22 bases between. CDR3 nucleotides: TGTGCCAGCAGTTACAGGAGAGGTTCGGGGACCTCTCACAATGAGCAGTTCTTC. It is translated as CASSYRRGSGTSHNEQFF.

This clonotype occurred many times. The J gene is TRBJ1-6, the V gene TRBV28; perhaps TRBD1 as D (6 bases). CDR3 size: 13 residues. CDR1 MDHEN and CDR2 SYDVKM come from the germline V gene. Trimming pared 6 bases from V and 11 bases from J, leaving 14 bases between. The CDR3 nucleotides are TGTGCCAGCAGGCAGACAACAGGGACACCCCTCCACTTT. Its protein is CASRQTTGTPLHF. Full variable domain (missing parts from reference TRBV28 and TRBJ1-6): DVKVTQSSRYLVKRTGEKVFLECVQDMDHENMFWYRQDPGLGLRLIYFSYDVKMKEKGDIPEGYSVSREKKERFSLILESASTNQTSMYLCASRQTTGTPLHFGNGTRLTVT.

This clonotype has ten or more counts. The chain is built from TRBV20-1 and TRBJ2-1, with TRBD2 as a possible D gene (8 bases). V was trimmed by 6 bases and J by 9 bases, leaving 27 bases between them. Germline CDR1 is DFQATT and CDR2 is SNEGSKA (reference sequence). CDR3 size: 16 residues. CDR3 sequence (DNA): TGCAGTGCCAGGGGGTGGGGTAGCGGGGATTCCGGTGAGCAGTTCTTC. Protein product: CSARGWGSGDSGEQFF.

This clonotype was observed a handful of times. The chain carries TRBV18 and TRBJ2-7; D unclear. Between the trimmed V and J ends, which lost 3 bases and 2 bases, there was a span of 11 bases. Germline values: CDR1 KGHSH, CDR2 LQKENI. The CDR3 has 14 residues. The CDR3 DNA sequence: TGTGCCAGCTCACCGACGGGCAGTACCTACGAGCAGTACTTC. This translates into CASSPTGSTYEQYF.

This clonotype is a singleton in its sample. This chain connects TRBV11-1 to TRBJ2-1, with no clear D. Germline CDR1 SGHAT, CDR2 FQDESV (reference sequence). V lost 8 bases and J lost 7, with 18 bases in between. The CDR3 runs 14 residues. CDR3 protein: CASRPQLVRNEQFF. CDR3 nucleotides: TGTGCCAGCCGACCCCAGCTAGTAAGGAATGAGCAGTTCTTC.

This clonotype was counted many times. The chain recombines TRBV19 with TRBJ2-1, with 10 positions matching TRBD1. V lost 7 bases, J lost 7 bases, and 10 bases stayed unmatched. Germline CDR1 is LNHDA and CDR2 is SQIVND (reference sequence). The CDR3 has 15 amino acids. In DNA form, the CDR3 reads TGTGCCAGTAAAAAGGGACAGGGGACTTGGAATGAGCAGTTCTTC. It specifies CASKKGQGTWNEQFF.

This clonotype occurred many times. This chain links TRBV7-9 with TRBJ2-7; a weak D match, TRBD2 (5 bases). Trimming stripped 0 bases from V and 4 bases from J, with 10 bases between. The CDR3 sequence is 14 residues long. Germline-derived CDR1 and CDR2 are SEHNR and FQNEAQ (reference sequence). This chain's CDR3 is CASSLAEVSYEQYF. DNA for the CDR3: TGTGCCAGCAGCTTAGCGGAGGTTAGTTACGAGCAGTACTTC. Using reference TRBV7-9 and TRBJ2-7 for the parts outside the CDR3, the full variable domain is DTGVSQNPRHKITKRGQNVTFRCDPISEHNRLYWYRQTLGQGPEFLTYFQNEAQLEKSRLLSDRFSAERPKGSFSTLEIQRTEQGDSAMYLCASSLAEVSYEQYFGPGTRLTVT.

This clonotype was counted at least ten times. V is TRBV5-1 and J is TRBJ2-7; 9 bases agree with TRBD2. Germline CDR1 is SGHRS and CDR2 is YFSETQ. Losses at the gene ends were 5 bases for V and 4 bases for J; bases not matched to a gene: 13. This CDR3 is 16 amino acids long. The CDR3 loop reads CASRYASGTSSYEQYF. CDR3 DNA: TGCGCCAGCAGGTACGCCTCCGGGACTAGCAGTTACGAGCAGTACTTC.

Many counts were recorded for this clonotype. The chain is built from TRBV5-6 and TRBJ1-1, with no clear D. Trimming shortened V by 1 base and J by 4 bases, and 8 bases separated the two germline ends. Per the germline V gene, CDR1 is SGHDT and CDR2 is YYEEEE. The CDR3 extends over 13 amino acids. CDR3 amino acids: CASSLWWGTEAFF. CDR3 nucleotide sequence: TGTGCCAGCAGCTTGTGGTGGGGCACTGAAGCTTTCTTT.

J is TRBJ2-5 and V is TRBV7-9; the match to TRBD1 covers 7 bases. The V segment lost 5 bases and the J segment 9 bases; nucleotides outside the gene matches: 9. CDR1 is SEHNR and CDR2 is FQNEAQ in the germline V gene (reference sequence). The CDR3 extends over 13 amino acids. CDR3 sequence reads: CASSPDRPGAQYF. DNA for the CDR3: TGTGCCAGCAGCCCGGACAGGCCTGGGGCCCAGTACTTC.

This clonotype was observed at least ten times. The V and J genes are TRBV30 and TRBJ2-1; D gene unclear. The CDR3 consists of 14 residues. V lost 1 base and J lost 6, with 13 bases in between. CDR1 GTSNPN and CDR2 SVGIG come from the germline V gene (reference sequence). CDR3 DNA: TGTGCCTGGAGTGCGACCTCGGCTCTCAATGAGCAGTTCTTC. It yields the protein CAWSATSALNEQFF.